The text below deals with one TCR beta chain. Its antigen remains unknown. The entry originates in a study of cytotoxic CD8 clonotypes in ibrutinib-treated CLL. Study background: Responses: approximately 24 partial, 2 complete; after median around 70 months, around 15 stayed remitted, about twelve progressed.

Germline CDR1 reads SGHRS; CDR2 reads YFSETQ. The ends lost 6 bases at V and 5 bases at J; junction bases unmatched: 7. The CDR3 totals 13 residues. Study-wide points: Baseline values of clonality outstripped age-matched healthy donors and followed circulating CD8+ T-cell counts. The clonality rise at ibrutinib response reflected private clonotype expansion. A rise in clonality was seen at ibrutinib response, and a fall back toward baseline was seen at progression.

Profiling relied on immunoSEQ multiplex PCR, and the TCRdb table lists in-frame clones only, not all of them. The data hold fewer than 400,000 clones, with roughly 70% observed a single time. The receptor was isolated from a human donor with chronic lymphocytic leukemia. V gene TRBV5-1 combines with J gene TRBJ2-5; 7 bases map to TRBD1. This specimen was PBMCs, taken after 36 months of ibrutinib treatment. DNA for the CDR3: TGCGCCAGCAACGGCGACAGGGTTGAGACCCAGTACTTC. It translates to CASNGDRVETQYF.